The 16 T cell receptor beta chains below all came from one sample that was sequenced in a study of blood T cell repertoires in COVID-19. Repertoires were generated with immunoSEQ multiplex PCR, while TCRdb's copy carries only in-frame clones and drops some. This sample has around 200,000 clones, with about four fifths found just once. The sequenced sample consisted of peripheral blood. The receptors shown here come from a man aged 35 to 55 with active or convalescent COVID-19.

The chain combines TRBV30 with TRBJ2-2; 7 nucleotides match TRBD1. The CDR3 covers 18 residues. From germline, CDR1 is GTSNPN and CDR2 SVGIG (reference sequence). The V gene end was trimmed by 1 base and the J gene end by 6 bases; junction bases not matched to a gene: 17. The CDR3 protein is CAWSAIQTRDSAAGELFF. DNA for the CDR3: TGTGCCTGGAGTGCTATCCAAACTCGGGACAGTGCGGCCGGGGAGCTGTTTTTT.

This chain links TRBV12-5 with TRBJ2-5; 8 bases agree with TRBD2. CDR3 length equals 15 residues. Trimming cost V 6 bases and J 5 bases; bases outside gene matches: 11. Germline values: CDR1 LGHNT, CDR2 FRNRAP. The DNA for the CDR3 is TGTGCTAGTGGCCCCTCTGCGGGGGGATCGGAGACCCAGTACTTC. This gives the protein CASGPSAGGSETQYF.

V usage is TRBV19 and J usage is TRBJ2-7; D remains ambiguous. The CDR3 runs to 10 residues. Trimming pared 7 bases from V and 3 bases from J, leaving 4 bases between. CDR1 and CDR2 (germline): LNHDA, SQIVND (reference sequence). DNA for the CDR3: TGTGCCAGTACTGTCTACGAGCAGTACTTC. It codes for CASTVYEQYF.

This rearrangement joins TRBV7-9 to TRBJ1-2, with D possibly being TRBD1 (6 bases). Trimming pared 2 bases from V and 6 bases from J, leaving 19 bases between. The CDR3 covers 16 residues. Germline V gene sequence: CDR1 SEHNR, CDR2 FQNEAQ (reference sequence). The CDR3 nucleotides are TGTGCCAGCAGCTTAAGCTTTGACTCCCAGGGGAATGGCTACACCTTC. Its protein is CASSLSFDSQGNGYTF.

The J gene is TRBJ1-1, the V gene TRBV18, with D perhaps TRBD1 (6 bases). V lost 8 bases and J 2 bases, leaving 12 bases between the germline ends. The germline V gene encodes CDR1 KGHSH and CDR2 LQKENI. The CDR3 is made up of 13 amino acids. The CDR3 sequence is CASRGTINTEAFF. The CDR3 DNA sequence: TGTGCCAGCCGAGGGACAATTAACACTGAAGCTTTCTTT.

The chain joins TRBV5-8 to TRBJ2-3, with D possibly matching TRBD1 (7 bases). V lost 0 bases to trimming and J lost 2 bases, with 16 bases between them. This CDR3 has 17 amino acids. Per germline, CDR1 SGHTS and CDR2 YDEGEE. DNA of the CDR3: TGTGCCAGCAGCTTGGAGGGGGCCGGGACTTTCACAGATACGCAGTATTTT. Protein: CASSLEGAGTFTDTQYF.

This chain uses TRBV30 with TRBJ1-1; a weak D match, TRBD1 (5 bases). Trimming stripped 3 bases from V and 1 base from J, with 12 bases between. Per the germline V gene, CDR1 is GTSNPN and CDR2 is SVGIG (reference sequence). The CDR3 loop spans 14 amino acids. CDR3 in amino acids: CAWRRGSGNTEAFF. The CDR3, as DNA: TGTGCCTGGAGAAGGGGTTCGGGGAACACTGAAGCTTTCTTT.

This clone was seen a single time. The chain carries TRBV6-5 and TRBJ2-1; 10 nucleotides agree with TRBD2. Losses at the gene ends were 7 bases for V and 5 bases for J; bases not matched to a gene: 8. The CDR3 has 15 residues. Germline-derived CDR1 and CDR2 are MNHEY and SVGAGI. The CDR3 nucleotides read TGTGCCAGCATCGCCGGGACTAGCGAGGACAATGAGCAGTTCTTC. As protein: CASIAGTSEDNEQFF.

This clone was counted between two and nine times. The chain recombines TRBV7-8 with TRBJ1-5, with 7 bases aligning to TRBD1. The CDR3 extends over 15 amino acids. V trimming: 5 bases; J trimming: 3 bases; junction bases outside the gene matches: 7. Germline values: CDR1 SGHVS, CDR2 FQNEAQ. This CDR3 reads CASSPGTAFNQPQHF. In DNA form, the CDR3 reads TGTGCCAGCAGCCCCGGGACAGCGTTCAATCAGCCCCAGCATTTT. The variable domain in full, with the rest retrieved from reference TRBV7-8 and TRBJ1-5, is GAGVSQSPRYKVAKRGQDVALRCDPISGHVSLFWYQQALGQGPEFLTYFQNEAQLDKSGLPSDRFFAERPEGSVSTLKIQRTQQEDSAVYLCASSPGTAFNQPQHFGDGTRLSIL.

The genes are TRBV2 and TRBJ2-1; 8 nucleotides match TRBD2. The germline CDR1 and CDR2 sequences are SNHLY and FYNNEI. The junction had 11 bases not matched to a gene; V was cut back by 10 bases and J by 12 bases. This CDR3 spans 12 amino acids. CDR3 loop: CATSGLVGLQFF. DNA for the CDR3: TGTGCCACCTCGGGACTAGTCGGTTTGCAGTTCTTC.

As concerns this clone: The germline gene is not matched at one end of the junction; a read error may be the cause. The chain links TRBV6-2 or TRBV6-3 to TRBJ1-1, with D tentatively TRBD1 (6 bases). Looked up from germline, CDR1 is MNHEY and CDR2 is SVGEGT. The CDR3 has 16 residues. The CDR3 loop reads CVSSYSISGASTEAFF. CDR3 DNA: TGTGTCAGCAGTTACTCGATTTCAGGGGCCAGCACTGAAGCTTTCTTT.

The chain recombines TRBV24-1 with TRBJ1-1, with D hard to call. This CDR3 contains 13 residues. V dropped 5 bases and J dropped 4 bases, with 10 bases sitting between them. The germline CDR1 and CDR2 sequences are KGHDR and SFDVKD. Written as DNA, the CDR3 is TGTGCCACCAGTGGTACCGGGATCACTGAAGCTTTCTTT. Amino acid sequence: CATSGTGITEAFF.

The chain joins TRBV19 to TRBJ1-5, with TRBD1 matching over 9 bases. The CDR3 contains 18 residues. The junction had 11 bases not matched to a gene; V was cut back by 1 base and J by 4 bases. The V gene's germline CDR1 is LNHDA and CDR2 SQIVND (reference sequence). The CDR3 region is CASSIGRRQGDTNQPQHF. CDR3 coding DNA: TGTGCCAGTAGTATAGGGCGCCGACAGGGGGATACAAATCAGCCCCAGCATTTT.

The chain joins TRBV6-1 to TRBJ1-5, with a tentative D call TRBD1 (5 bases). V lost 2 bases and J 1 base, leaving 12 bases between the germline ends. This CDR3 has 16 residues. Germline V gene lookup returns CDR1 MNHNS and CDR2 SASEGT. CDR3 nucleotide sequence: TGTGCCAGCAGTGAACAGGCGGGGCGGAGCAATCAGCCCCAGCATTTT. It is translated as CASSEQAGRSNQPQHF.

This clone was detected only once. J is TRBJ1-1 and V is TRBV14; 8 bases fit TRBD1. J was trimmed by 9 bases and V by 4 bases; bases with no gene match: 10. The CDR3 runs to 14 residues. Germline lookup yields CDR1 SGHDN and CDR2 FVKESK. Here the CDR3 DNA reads TGTGCCAGCAGCCCCCTCGGACAGGGTGAAAAAGCTTTCTTT. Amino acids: CASSPLGQGEKAFF.

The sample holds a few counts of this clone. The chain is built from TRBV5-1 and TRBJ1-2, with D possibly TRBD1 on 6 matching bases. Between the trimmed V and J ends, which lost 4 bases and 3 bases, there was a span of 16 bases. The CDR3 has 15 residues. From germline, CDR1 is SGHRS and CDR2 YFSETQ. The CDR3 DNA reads TGCGCCAGCAGCCCGGACAGTAATGCTGACTATGGCTACACCTTC. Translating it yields CASSPDSNADYGYTF.